This T cell receptor (beta chain) comes out of a study of blood T cell repertoires in COVID-19. Turning to the study itself: COVID-19 samples from acute and convalescent phases originated in the United States, Italy and Spain. T cells, B-cell-depleted T cells, or PBMCs provided the cDNA or gDNA that served as material.

In germline, CDR1 is SEHNR, CDR2 FQNEAQ (reference sequence). The CDR3 covers 12 residues. V was trimmed by 5 bases and J by 12 bases, leaving 14 bases between them. Per the original data handling: Estimation of nucleated cell counts relied on the amplification of reference gene primers. The method was immunoSEQ multiplex PCR; TCRdb's version includes in-frame clones alone and lacks a portion of them. That table supplies the V and J calls and clone size; D and trimming were determined from the DNA. The table lists 70,000 to 95,000 clones, 86% of them singletons. This sequence joins TRBV7-9 and TRBJ2-1, with D maybe TRBD2 (6 bases). Material: peripheral blood. The receptor was isolated from a human donor in a cohort sampled during active COVID-19. The CDR3 reads CASSAGLLAQFF. The CDR3 DNA reads TGTGCCAGCAGCGCGGGACTTTTGGCGCAGTTCTTC.